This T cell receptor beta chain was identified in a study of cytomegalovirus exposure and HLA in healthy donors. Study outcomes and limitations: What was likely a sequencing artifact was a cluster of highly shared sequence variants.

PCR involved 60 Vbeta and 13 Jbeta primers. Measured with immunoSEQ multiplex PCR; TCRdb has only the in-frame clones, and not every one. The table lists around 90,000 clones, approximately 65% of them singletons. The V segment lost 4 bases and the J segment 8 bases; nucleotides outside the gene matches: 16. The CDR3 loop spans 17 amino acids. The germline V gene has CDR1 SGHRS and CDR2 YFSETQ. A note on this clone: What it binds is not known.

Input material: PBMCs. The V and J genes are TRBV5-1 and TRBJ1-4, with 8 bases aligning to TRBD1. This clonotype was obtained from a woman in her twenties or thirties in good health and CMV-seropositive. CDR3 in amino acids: CASSPYRTGQGGEKLFF. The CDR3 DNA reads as TGCGCCAGCAGCCCATACAGGACTGGACAGGGTGGAGAAAAACTGTTTTTT.